Shown below are 21 T cell receptor beta chains from a single sample sequenced in a study of blood T cell repertoires in COVID-19. Sequencing used immunoSEQ multiplex PCR; TCRdb keeps in-frame clones, though not all of them. The table shows 450,000 to 500,000 clones, with 80% to 90% occurring only once. The material sequenced was peripheral blood. Source of these receptors: a human donor in a cohort sampled during active COVID-19.

V usage is TRBV28 and J usage is TRBJ2-7; 7 nucleotides line up with TRBD2. This CDR3 is 13 amino acids long. V lost 3 bases and J lost 3; bases outside the gene matches: 2. Germline assignment: CDR1 MDHEN and CDR2 SYDVKM. DNA for the CDR3: TGTGCCAGCAGTTTTTCGGGAGGCTACGAGCAGTACTTC. It is translated as CASSFSGGYEQYF.

The CDR3 DNA reads as TGTGCCAGCAGCCCGGCGGACTACAGGCCTTATGGCTACACCTTC. This translates into CASSPADYRPYGYTF. This chain uses TRBV3-1 (or the pseudogene TRBV3-2) with TRBJ1-2; a possible D gene is TRBD1 (5 bases). V dropped 4 bases and J dropped 5 bases, with 17 bases sitting between them. The CDR3 has 15 residues. Germline lookup yields CDR1 LGHDT and CDR2 YNNKEL (reference sequence).

For the CDR3, the DNA is TGTGCCAGCAGCGCGACTAGGGCGAACACCGGGGAGCTGTTTTTT. This translates into CASSATRANTGELFF. The chain recombines TRBV3-1 (or the pseudogene TRBV3-2) with TRBJ2-2; D might be TRBD2 (6 bases). Germline lookup yields CDR1 LGHDT and CDR2 YNNKEL (reference sequence). The V end was cut by 5 bases, the J end by 0 bases, with 10 bases between. The CDR3 covers 15 residues.

The V call is TRBV30, the J call TRBJ2-6, with TRBD2 identical over 7 bases. The germline gives CDR1 GTSNPN, CDR2 SVGIG (reference sequence). V lost 2 bases, J lost 1 base, and 5 bases stayed unmatched. This CDR3 is 16 amino acids long. The CDR3 loop is CAWSMTSLSGANVLTF. CDR3 nucleotide sequence: TGTGCCTGGAGTATGACTAGCCTTTCTGGGGCCAACGTCCTGACTTTC. The full variable domain, completed using reference TRBV30 and TRBJ2-6, is SQTIHQWPATLVQPVGSPLSLECTVEGTSNPNLYWYRQAAGRGLQLLFYSVGIGQISSEVPQNLSASRPQDRQFILSSKKLLLSDSGFYLCAWSMTSLSGANVLTFGAGSRLTVL.

This clone was counted once. The chain carries TRBV9 and TRBJ2-1, with D perhaps matching TRBD2 (6 bases). CDR3 size: 13 residues. V was pared by 4 bases and J by 6 bases, with 11 bases between. CDR1 is SGDLS, CDR2 YYNGEE, per germline. The CDR3 sequence: CASSPTSGNEQFF. CDR3 nucleotides: TGTGCCAGCAGCCCGACTAGTGGCAATGAGCAGTTCTTC.

The rearrangement joins TRBV2 to TRBJ1-1; D gene unclear. CDR3 length: 14 amino acids. Germline assignment: CDR1 SNHLY and CDR2 FYNNEI. The V end was cut by 8 bases, the J end by 0 bases, with 13 bases between. The CDR3 nucleotides read TGTGCCAGCCGAGCACGAGGGTTGAACACTGAAGCTTTCTTT. This codes for CASRARGLNTEAFF.

The gene calls are TRBV19 and TRBJ2-3; 13 bases match TRBD2. This CDR3 has 19 residues. Germline CDR1 LNHDA, CDR2 SQIVND (reference sequence). V lost 6 bases to trimming and J lost 3 bases; unmatched junction nucleotides: 15. The CDR3 protein is CASSPPWILAGGKTDTQYF. Written as DNA, the CDR3 is TGTGCCAGTAGCCCACCCTGGATACTAGCGGGAGGGAAGACAGATACGCAGTATTTT.

The chain's CDR3 is CASSGVKTRESASYNEQFF. DNA of the CDR3: TGTGCCAGCAGCGGGGTAAAGACGCGGGAGAGCGCCTCCTACAATGAGCAGTTCTTC. This sequence joins TRBV3-1 (or the pseudogene TRBV3-2) and TRBJ2-1; the match to TRBD2 covers 7 bases. J was trimmed by 0 bases and V by 5 bases; bases with no gene match: 16. Per germline, CDR1 LGHDT and CDR2 YNNKEL (reference sequence). The CDR3 has 19 residues.

This clone is a singleton in its sample. The chain links TRBV6-2 or TRBV6-3 to TRBJ1-1; the match to TRBD1 covers 8 bases. Trimming took 2 bases from V and 1 from J; bases not matched to a gene: 6. Germline CDR1 reads MNHEY; CDR2 reads SVGEGT. This CDR3 comprises 16 residues. The CDR3 region is CASSYATGAQNTEAFF. CDR3 nucleotides: TGTGCCAGCAGTTACGCGACAGGGGCCCAGAACACTGAAGCTTTCTTT.

The V call is TRBV6-2 or TRBV6-3, the J call TRBJ1-3; the D is unclear. V was pared by 4 bases and J by 4 bases, with 5 bases between. Germline CDR1 is MNHEY and CDR2 is SVGEGT. This CDR3 comprises 12 residues. The CDR3 spells CASSLRGNTIYF. The CDR3 bases are TGTGCCAGCAGTTTGAGAGGAAACACCATATATTTT.

The chain recombines TRBV28 with TRBJ1-2; 7 nucleotides line up with TRBD1. The CDR3 sequence is 12 residues long. The ends lost 8 bases at V and 2 bases at J; junction bases unmatched: 2. CDR1 and CDR2 from the germline V gene are MDHEN and SYDVKM. The DNA for the CDR3 is TGTGCCAGCCAGACAGGGAACTATGGCTACACCTTC. This gives the protein CASQTGNYGYTF.

The rearrangement uses TRBV5-1 and TRBJ2-7; 9 nucleotides agree with TRBD1. The germline CDR1 and CDR2 sequences are SGHRS and YFSETQ. V lost 3 bases, J lost 4 bases, and 14 bases stayed unmatched. This CDR3 spans 17 amino acids. The CDR3 loop is CASSSLRGGTGSYEQYF. CDR3 DNA sequence: TGCGCCAGCAGCTCCCTAAGGGGAGGGACAGGGTCTTACGAGCAGTACTTC.

J is TRBJ2-1 and V is TRBV7-6; 7 positions agree with TRBD2. V lost 5 bases to trimming and J lost 5 bases; unmatched junction nucleotides: 6. The CDR3 has 14 residues. CDR1 and CDR2 from the germline V gene are SGHVS and FNYEAQ. CDR3 bases: TGTGCCAGCAGCCGCTTAGGGAGGGACAATGAGCAGTTCTTC. This sequence encodes CASSRLGRDNEQFF.

J is TRBJ2-5 and V is TRBV7-2, with D hard to call. V lost 5 bases, J lost 0 bases, and 13 bases lay in between. This CDR3 is 15 amino acids long. In germline, CDR1 is SGHTA, CDR2 FQGNSA. CDR3 in amino acids: CASSPPSTDQETQYF. The CDR3 region has the DNA TGTGCCAGCAGCCCCCCAAGCACAGACCAAGAGACCCAGTACTTC.

The V gene is TRBV19, the J gene TRBJ1-5, with 8 bases matching TRBD1. The CDR3 contains 16 residues. With 0 bases clipped from V and 4 bases from J, the junction kept 5 bases outside the gene matches. CDR1 and CDR2 from the germline V gene are LNHDA and SQIVND (reference sequence). CDR3 region: CASSIDTGGWNQPQHF. The CDR3 DNA is TGTGCCAGTAGTATAGATACAGGGGGGTGGAATCAGCCCCAGCATTTT.

The chain is built from TRBV5-5 and TRBJ1-3; the D gene is possibly TRBD1 (6 bases). This CDR3 has 18 amino acids. CDR1 is SGHKS, CDR2 YYEKEE, per germline (reference sequence). The ends were cut back, 2 bases at V and 3 bases at J, with 21 bases in the middle. CDR3 region: CASSFSWTDLIGGNTIYF. The DNA for the CDR3 is TGTGCCAGCAGCTTTTCCTGGACAGACTTAATTGGTGGAAACACCATATATTTT.

As regards this clone: This CDR3 is also generated by other DNA sequences in the sample. This sequence joins TRBV5-1 and TRBJ1-2, with 9 bases matching TRBD1. The CDR3 has 14 amino acids. Germline V lookup: CDR1 SGHRS, CDR2 YFSETQ. V trimming: 0 bases; J trimming: 8 bases; junction bases outside the gene matches: 5. CDR3 coding DNA: TGCGCCAGCAGCTTGGATGGACAGGGGAGCGGCTACACCTTC. Amino acids: CASSLDGQGSGYTF.

This chain connects TRBV19 to TRBJ1-4; 8 positions agree with TRBD1. Germline CDR1 reads LNHDA; CDR2 reads SQIVND (reference sequence). The CDR3 length is 14 residues. The V segment lost 3 bases and the J segment 6 bases; nucleotides outside the gene matches: 3. The CDR3 region has the DNA TGTGCCAGTAGTATTCAGGGGGCGGATGAAAAACTGTTTTTT. Translating gives CASSIQGADEKLFF.

The chain has TRBV19 and TRBJ1-2, with D uncertain. This CDR3 region has 15 residues. Germline values: CDR1 LNHDA, CDR2 SQIVND (reference sequence). Trimming removed 6 bases at V and 7 bases at J, with 21 bases between. CDR3 sequence (DNA): TGTGCCAGTAGATCCGCGGCCGTATACTTTATTGGCTACACCTTC. It is translated as CASRSAAVYFIGYTF.

The rearrangement joins TRBV5-1 to TRBJ2-7, with a weak D call TRBD2 (6 bases). Germline CDR1 reads SGHRS; CDR2 reads YFSETQ. This CDR3 is built from 16 residues. The V end lost 4 bases, the J end lost 7 bases, and 24 bases lay between the germline ends. CDR3 bases: TGCGCCAGCAGCGATCCGCGGGATAATGCCCGTTGGGAGCAGTACTTC. Translated, it gives CASSDPRDNARWEQYF.

This clone occurred once. This rearrangement joins TRBV4-1 to TRBJ2-7, with 11 bases fitting TRBD2. Trimming took 3 bases from V and 5 from J; bases not matched to a gene: 21. CDR3 size: 20 residues. Germline V CDR1 and CDR2: MGHRA, YSYEKL. The CDR3 DNA is TGCGCCAGCAGCCAGAATCTCTTAGGGCTCATGACTAGCGGGAAGGACGAGCAGTACTTC. Its protein product is CASSQNLLGLMTSGKDEQYF.